This T cell receptor (beta chain) emerged from a study of cytomegalovirus exposure and HLA in healthy donors. Study-level points and caveats: Data from an earlier analysis indicated that most TCR beta V segments were productive either about 90% or about 30% of the time. Analysis performed later showed TCR beta chains linked to HLA being more clonally expanded than equally common others. Common viral pathogens seemed to be connected with several of the most significant clusters, according to a later analysis. In a later analysis, TCR beta V- and J-gene trimming showed a link to a missense DCLRE1C variant.

With 60 Vbeta and 13 Jbeta primers, the PCR was carried out. The table came from immunoSEQ multiplex PCR; TCRdb's copy has only in-frame clones and leaves some out. The sample holds some 150,000 clones, approximately 80% seen once. This clone was picked up a small number of times. What it recognizes is unknown. V shed 5 bases and J 5 bases; nucleotides not matched to a gene: 9. The CDR3 spans 17 residues. Germline CDR1 reads SGHTA; CDR2 reads FQGTGA. V gene TRBV7-3 combines with J gene TRBJ2-1, with 13 bases aligning to TRBD2. Material for sequencing was PBMCs. This sequence was found in a man between 18 and 35 years old in good health and CMV-seronegative. The CDR3 loop is CASSPKTSGGTNNEQFF. CDR3 DNA: TGTGCCAGCAGCCCGAAGACTAGCGGGGGGACTAACAATGAGCAGTTCTTC.